Listed below are T cell receptor beta chains from one sample, sequenced in a study of OX40 agonist ivuxolimab in advanced cancers. The repertoire was sequenced with immunoSEQ multiplex PCR; TCRdb's copy has only in-frame clones and lacks some. The sample includes 20,000 to 25,000 clones, about 93% of them seen just once. The source was CD4+ or CD8+ T cells sorted from blood, collected in a trial of the OX40 agonist ivuxolimab. All receptors derive from an adult with an advanced solid tumor such as melanoma, head and neck, liver or kidney cancer. CDR3s include the opening cysteine and the closing phenylalanine or tryptophan. D genes are given only for firm matches. A clone size is listed for some rows: how often the clone was seen (once, few, many), or a class if it is expanded.

-	TRBV5-6	TRBD2	TRBJ2-5	TGTGCCAGCAGCTTGGATCTAGCGGGGGGACAAGAGACCCAGTACTTC	CASSLDLAGGQETQYF
-	TRBV7-9	-	TRBJ2-7	TGTGCCAGCAGCGAGACTAGTGGGTACGAGCAGTACTTC	CASSETSGYEQYF
-	TRBV5-4	-	TRBJ2-1	TGTGCCAGCAGCTTGGAGGACTCCCGCAATGAGCAGTTCTTC	CASSLEDSRNEQFF
-	TRBV19	-	TRBJ1-2	TGTGCCAGTAGTATGCACAGGGCCTATGGCTACACCTTC	CASSMHRAYGYTF
few	TRBV5-4	-	TRBJ1-1	TGTGCCAGCAGAGAAGGGATGAACACTGAAGCTTTCTTT	CASREGMNTEAFF
-	TRBV7-9	-	TRBJ2-5	TGTGCCAGCAGCTTAGCGGTGGGGACCGAGACCCAGTACTTC	CASSLAVGTETQYF
-	TRBV7-6	-	TRBJ2-3	TGTGCCAGCAGCTTAGCGGGGGAAAGCACAGATACGCAGTATTTT	CASSLAGESTDTQYF
-	TRBV7-8	-	TRBJ2-5	TGTGCCAGCAGCTTCGATTGGGGAGCGGCGCCCGAGACCCAGTACTTC	CASSFDWGAAPETQYF
-	TRBV19	TRBD1	TRBJ2-5	TGTGCCAGTAGTACGGGACAGGGGATGTGGACCCAGTACTTC	CASSTGQGMWTQYF
-	TRBV29-1	-	TRBJ2-7	TGCAGCGTTGAAGACGGGACAAGGAGCTCCTACGAGCAGTACTTC	CSVEDGTRSSYEQYF
-	TRBV4-1	TRBD2	TRBJ2-5	TGCGCCAGCAGCCAAGATGTGTCGGGACTAGCGGGGGAAGAGACCCAGTACTTC	CASSQDVSGLAGEETQYF